A selection of T cell receptor beta chains follows, all from one sample in a study of metastatic and nonmetastatic thyroid tumors. TCRdb reprocessed the PCR reads using MiXCR. The repertoire includes about 20,000 clones, 36% of them detected once, and approximately 29% sits in the top ten. Source material: tumor tissue. These receptors originate from a female donor with papillary thyroid cancer or a benign thyroid nodule (not recorded which). Some clones in this sample may be carry-over from other donors' samples. CDR3s include the opening cysteine and the closing phenylalanine or tryptophan. Each record gives: D gene, V gene, J gene, clone size, CDR3 protein, CDR3 DNA. A D gene is named only where the DNA matches it firmly. The size of a clone is reported for some rows only, either as once, few or many, or as a class for expanded clones.

>TRBD1|TRBV4-3|TRBJ1-2|.
CASSPEVDRDAYGYTF
TGCGCCAGCAGTCCCGAGGTCGACAGGGACGCCTATGGCTACACCTTC
>TRBD2|TRBV12-5|TRBJ2-1|.
CASGLTGTSAYNEQFF
TGTGCTAGTGGTTTGACCGGGACTAGCGCGTACAATGAGCAGTTCTTC
>TRBD1|TRBV12-3/TRBV12-4|TRBJ2-7|.
CASGPGTGLREQYF
TGTGCCAGCGGTCCCGGGACAGGGTTGAGGGAGCAGTACTTC
>.|TRBV28|TRBJ2-1|few
CASSFGGGNEQFF
TGTGCCAGCAGTTTCGGAGGAGGCAATGAGCAGTTCTTC
>.|TRBV20-1|TRBJ1-5|.
CSASPAGGGSNQPQHF
TGCAGTGCTAGCCCCGCAGGAGGAGGGAGCAATCAGCCCCAGCATTTT
>.|TRBV6-1|TRBJ2-1|few
CASTKGRDEQFF
TGTGCCAGCACCAAGGGGCGTGATGAGCAGTTCTTC
>.|TRBV28|TRBJ1-2|few
CASSATAGIVSGYTF
TGTGCCAGCAGCGCGACAGCGGGAATAGTTTCTGGCTACACCTTC
>.|TRBV27|TRBJ2-3|.
CASSSLLASTQYF
TGTGCCAGCAGTTCCCTCCTTGCATCTACGCAGTATTTT
>TRBD2|TRBV24-1|TRBJ2-2|few
CATSDLGTSGPNTGELFF
TGTGCCACCAGTGATTTAGGGACTAGCGGACCGAACACCGGGGAGCTGTTTTTT
>TRBD2|TRBV6-1|TRBJ2-3|few
CASIRTSGSIPDTQYF
TGTGCCAGCATTAGGACTAGCGGGAGCATTCCAGATACGCAGTATTTT
>.|TRBV6-1|TRBJ1-2|few
CASSVTGTGYGYTF
TGTGCCAGCAGTGTTACCGGGACTGGATATGGCTACACCTTC
>.|TRBV11-1|TRBJ2-7|.
CASSSLQAKCPYEQYF
TGTGCCAGCAGCTCCCTACAGGCGAAGTGTCCCTACGAGCAGTACTTC
>TRBD2|TRBV7-2|TRBJ2-3|.
CASSLTREETQYF
TGTGCCAGCAGCTTAACGCGGGAGGAAACGCAGTATTTT
>.|TRBV20-1|TRBJ2-7|.
CSATDTSAYEQYF
TGCAGTGCCACGGACACCTCAGCCTACGAGCAGTACTTC